Below are 29 T cell receptor beta chains sequenced from a single sample in a study of radiotherapy plus CTLA-4 blockade in lung cancer. Here immunoSEQ multiplex PCR was the method, and the copy in TCRdb shows in-frame clones only, minus some. The profile shows 32,000 or so clones, 75% of them singletons. The input for sequencing was peripheral blood, taken from a patient treated with radiotherapy plus ipilimumab. Source of these receptors: a human donor with non-small cell lung cancer that progressed on radiotherapy plus ipilimumab.

A remark on this clone: The same CDR3 also results from other DNA sequences found in this sample. This chain uses TRBV9 with TRBJ2-3; 7 bases map to TRBD2. The CDR3 runs to 15 residues. The J segment lost 4 bases and the V segment lost 1 base, leaving 6 bases of the junction unmatched. Per germline, CDR1 SGDLS and CDR2 YYNGEE. CDR3 loop: CASSVNPGGSDTQYF. In DNA, the CDR3 is TGTGCCAGCAGCGTAAATCCGGGAGGATCAGATACGCAGTATTTT.

The chain couples TRBV9 to TRBJ2-2; no firm D call. The CDR3 extends over 13 amino acids. The germline V gene encodes CDR1 SGDLS and CDR2 YYNGEE. The V end was cut by 4 bases, the J end by 4 bases, with 8 bases between. For the CDR3, the DNA is TGTGCCAGCAGCCCCGATTTCACCGGGGAGCTGTTTTTT. Translation: CASSPDFTGELFF. The full variable domain, its missing parts supplied by reference TRBV9 and TRBJ2-2, is DSGVTQTPKHLITATGQRVTLRCSPRSGDLSVYWYQQSLDQGLQFLIQYYNGEERAKGNILERFSAQQFPDLHSELNLSSLELGDSALYFCASSPDFTGELFFGEGSRLTVL.

The genes are TRBV7-2 and TRBJ2-1; D unclear. Germline V gene sequence: CDR1 SGHTA, CDR2 FQGNSA. CDR3 length: 14 residues. Trimming shortened V by 7 bases and J by 6 bases, and 16 bases separated the two germline ends. The CDR3, as DNA: TGTGCCAGCAACCCTGGGATTGCAGGCAATGAGCAGTTCTTC. Amino acid sequence: CASNPGIAGNEQFF. The complete variable domain, with remaining parts taken from reference TRBV7-2 and TRBJ2-1, reads GAGVSQSPSNKVTEKGKDVELRCDPISGHTALYWYRQSLGQGLEFLIYFQGNSAPDKSGLPSDRFSAERTGGSVSTLTIQRTQQEDSAVYLCASNPGIAGNEQFFGPGTRLTVL.

CDR3 residues: CASSPDGGGNYGYTF. CDR3 in DNA: TGTGCCAGCAGCCCCGACGGGGGGGGGAACTATGGCTACACCTTC. The rearrangement joins TRBV5-4 to TRBJ1-2; D is perhaps TRBD1 (5 bases). The CDR3 contains 15 residues. The germline gives CDR1 SGHNT, CDR2 YYREEE (reference sequence). Trimming shortened V by 4 bases and J by 2 bases, and 15 bases separated the two germline ends.

As DNA, the CDR3 is TGTGCCAGCAGTTACGAGCGGGAAGGGTACGAGCAGTACTTC. Its protein product is CASSYEREGYEQYF. The chain is built from TRBV6-6 and TRBJ2-7, with TRBD2 matching 7 bases. There are 14 residues in the CDR3. Germline-derived CDR1 and CDR2 are MNHNY and SVGAGI (reference sequence). Losses at the gene ends were 2 bases for V and 4 bases for J; bases not matched to a gene: 5.

The CDR3 nucleotides read TGCGCCAGCAGCCAAGACCGGGGGGGGGCCCCCTACAATGAGCAGTTCTTC. Its translation: CASSQDRGGAPYNEQFF. This chain links TRBV4-1 with TRBJ2-1; TRBD2 aligns across 8 bases. Germline trimming cut 0 bases from V and 2 bases from J; bases unmatched to any gene: 6. The germline V gene encodes CDR1 MGHRA and CDR2 YSYEKL. This CDR3 is built from 17 residues.

The chain employs TRBV19 and TRBJ2-7; TRBD2 aligns across 10 bases. V trimming: 4 bases; J trimming: 6 bases; junction bases outside the gene matches: 3. The CDR3 is 13 amino acids. Germline V lookup: CDR1 LNHDA, CDR2 SQIVND (reference sequence). CDR3 in amino acids: CASSRGLAFEQYF. The CDR3, as DNA: TGTGCCAGTAGTAGGGGACTAGCGTTCGAGCAGTACTTC.

The genes are TRBV5-4 and TRBJ2-5; the D call may be TRBD1 or TRBD2 (5 bases each). The V gene's germline CDR1 is SGHNT and CDR2 YYREEE (reference sequence). This CDR3 region has 16 residues. The V and J ends lost 0 bases and 2 bases respectively, with 14 bases between them. CDR3 protein: CASSLERIGGQETQYF. The CDR3, as DNA: TGTGCCAGCAGCTTGGAGCGAATTGGGGGTCAAGAGACCCAGTACTTC.

The chain couples TRBV5-6 to TRBJ1-2, with D maybe TRBD1 (5 bases). Germline CDR1 reads SGHDT; CDR2 reads YYEEEE. Trimming took 1 base from V and 8 from J, leaving 9 bases between them. The CDR3 contains 12 residues. The CDR3 sequence: CASSLSGVGYTF. The CDR3 DNA is TGTGCCAGCAGCTTGTCGGGGGTAGGCTACACCTTC. The entire variable domain, with the rest obtained from reference TRBV5-6 and TRBJ1-2, is as follows: DAGVTQSPTHLIKTRGQQVTLRCSPKSGHDTVSWYQQALGQGPQFIFQYYEEEERQRGNFPDRFSGHQFPNYSSELNVNALLLGDSALYLCASSLSGVGYTFGSGTRLTVV.

This clone came up once. The rearrangement joins TRBV2 to TRBJ1-1; TRBD1 aligns across 7 bases. The CDR3 covers 15 residues. CDR1 and CDR2 (germline): SNHLY, FYNNEI. Trimming took 7 bases from V and 4 from J; bases not matched to a gene: 12. CDR3 residues: CASKAGGGAGTEAFF. The DNA of the CDR3 is TGTGCCAGCAAGGCAGGGGGGGGCGCGGGCACTGAAGCTTTCTTT.

The rearrangement joins TRBV27 to TRBJ2-1; D call uncertain. The CDR3 spans 20 residues. Germline V gives CDR1 MNHEY, CDR2 SMNVEV (reference sequence). V was shortened by 3 bases and J by 0 bases, with 24 bases between the two germline ends. The chain's CDR3 is CASSFRLLNRWEGSYNEQFF. The CDR3 bases are TGTGCCAGCAGTTTTCGTCTTTTAAATAGGTGGGAAGGCTCCTACAATGAGCAGTTCTTC.

The V and J genes are TRBV9 and TRBJ1-1; tentatively, D is TRBD1 (6 bases). Germline CDR1 SGDLS, CDR2 YYNGEE. This CDR3 has 13 amino acids. Trimming removed 3 bases from V and 5 bases from J, with 11 bases in between. As DNA, the CDR3 is TGTGCCAGCAGCGCAGGGGTAGGTACTGAAGCTTTCTTT. Protein product: CASSAGVGTEAFF.

The gene calls are TRBV7-8 and TRBJ2-1; weak D call: TRBD2 (5 bases). This CDR3 is built from 15 residues. The germline V and J ends were trimmed by 1 base and 7 bases, with 14 bases remaining between them. In germline, CDR1 is SGHVS, CDR2 FQNEAQ. For the CDR3, the DNA is TGTGCCAGCAGCTTAGACAGATCCCCGGGGAATGAGCAGTTCTTC. Translated: CASSLDRSPGNEQFF.

V gene TRBV30 combines with J gene TRBJ1-5, with 12 bases that match TRBD1. V shed 2 bases and J 5 bases; nucleotides not matched to a gene: 4. This CDR3 contains 15 residues. The germline V gene encodes CDR1 GTSNPN and CDR2 SVGIG (reference sequence). As DNA, the CDR3 is TGTGCCTGGAGTCCCCGGGACAGGGGGCATCAGCCCCAGCATTTT. Its protein product is CAWSPRDRGHQPQHF.

The chain recombines TRBV29-1 with TRBJ2-3; 7 nucleotides align to TRBD2. Trimming took 7 bases from V and 4 from J; bases not matched to a gene: 11. The CDR3 runs 14 residues. CDR1 is SQVTM, CDR2 ANQGSEA, per germline. The CDR3 protein is CSAKRGGSPDTQYF. The CDR3 region has the DNA TGCAGCGCTAAAAGGGGCGGGAGTCCAGATACGCAGTATTTT.

The table lists this clone with a count of one. This chain links TRBV7-2 with TRBJ1-2, with TRBD1 identical over 7 bases. J was trimmed by 3 bases and V by 5 bases; bases with no gene match: 6. In germline, CDR1 is SGHTA, CDR2 FQGNSA. CDR3 length equals 14 residues. Here the CDR3 reads CASSPRDRDYGYTF. The CDR3 DNA follows: TGTGCCAGCAGCCCCCGGGACAGAGACTATGGCTACACCTTC.

The CDR3 nucleotides read TGTGCCAGCAGTCTCAGTCCCGGGACAGGGGGCAGGTACTTC. Amino acids: CASSLSPGTGGRYF. The V and J genes are TRBV28 and TRBJ2-7, with 12 bases lining up with TRBD1. There are 14 residues in the CDR3. V lost 5 bases and J lost 12; bases outside the gene matches: 11. The germline V gene has CDR1 MDHEN and CDR2 SYDVKM.

The chain is built from TRBV19 and TRBJ2-4; unclear D gene. The CDR3 covers 14 residues. Germline lookup yields CDR1 LNHDA and CDR2 SQIVND (reference sequence). The germline V and J ends were trimmed by 3 bases and 0 bases, with 6 bases remaining between them. The CDR3 loop reads CASSMLGAKNIQYF. CDR3 nucleotides: TGTGCCAGTAGTATGCTGGGAGCCAAAAACATTCAGTACTTC.

The chain couples TRBV7-2 to TRBJ2-1, with 10 bases aligning to TRBD1. The germline V gene has CDR1 SGHTA and CDR2 FQGNSA. The V gene end was trimmed by 4 bases and the J gene end by 3 bases; junction bases not matched to a gene: 3. There are 15 residues in the CDR3. The CDR3 region is CASSWDRGFYNEQFF. CDR3 bases: TGTGCCAGCAGCTGGGACAGGGGATTCTACAATGAGCAGTTCTTC.

The chain carries TRBV7-2 and TRBJ2-7, with no clear D. Germline CDR1 is SGHTA and CDR2 is FQGNSA. Trimming pared 1 base from V and 3 bases from J, leaving 13 bases between. This CDR3 has 15 residues. CDR3 bases: TGTGCCAGCAGCTTAGTAGGTGGGCTCAACTACGAGCAGTACTTC. Protein: CASSLVGGLNYEQYF.

The V and J genes are TRBV10-3 and TRBJ2-3, with D perhaps matching TRBD1 or TRBD2 (5 bases each). The CDR3 has 15 amino acids. Deletions cut 2 bases from V and 0 bases from J, with 9 bases between. Germline values: CDR1 ENHRY, CDR2 SYGVKD. The CDR3: CAISEGTHSTDTQYF. CDR3 DNA: TGTGCCATCAGTGAGGGGACGCACAGCACAGATACGCAGTATTTT.

The chain links TRBV6-5 to TRBJ1-1; D is undetermined. The V gene's germline CDR1 is MNHEY and CDR2 SVGAGI. The germline V and J ends were trimmed by 5 bases and 0 bases, with 7 bases remaining between them. The CDR3 sequence is 13 residues long. CDR3 coding DNA: TGTGCCAGCAGTGGCCGTATGAACACTGAAGCTTTCTTT. Encoded protein: CASSGRMNTEAFF.

This rearrangement joins TRBV10-3 to TRBJ1-5; TRBD1 matches 8 bases. V shed 0 bases, J shed 4 bases, and the junction held 2 bases outside the gene matches. Germline V gene data show CDR1 as ENHRY and CDR2 as SYGVKD. This CDR3 region has 15 residues. CDR3: CAISESGQANQPQHF. CDR3 bases: TGTGCCATCAGTGAGTCGGGACAGGCTAATCAGCCCCAGCATTTT.

The rearrangement uses TRBV13 and TRBJ2-1; D remains ambiguous. V was clipped by 1 base and J by 5 bases, with 15 bases between them. Germline lookup yields CDR1 PRHDT and CDR2 FYEKMQ (reference sequence). CDR3 length equals 16 residues. DNA of the CDR3: TGTGCCAGCAGCTTAGTCGGAAGGACGGTCCACAATGAGCAGTTCTTC. It encodes CASSLVGRTVHNEQFF.

The CDR3 here is CASSVAGYDEQFF. The CDR3 bases are TGTGCCAGCAGCGTAGCCGGGTATGATGAGCAGTTCTTC. The gene calls are TRBV9 and TRBJ2-1; D ambiguous. The CDR3 loop spans 13 amino acids. Trimming took off 0 bases at V and 8 bases at J, with 9 bases between the two ends. Germline V gene lookup returns CDR1 SGDLS and CDR2 YYNGEE.

The CDR3 DNA is TGTGCCAGCTCTTCGGAAGGGGCAGCCAAAAACATTCAGTACTTC. This codes for CASSSEGAAKNIQYF. The chain links TRBV18 to TRBJ2-4; TRBD1 is a possible D gene (5 bases). The CDR3 is made up of 15 amino acids. The V gene lost 6 bases and the J gene lost 0 bases, with 12 bases spanning the gap. Germline-derived CDR1 and CDR2 are KGHSH and LQKENI.

This clone was counted between two and nine times. This chain uses TRBV19 with TRBJ1-2, with D possibly TRBD1 on 6 matching bases. Trimming took off 3 bases at V and 7 bases at J, with 18 bases between the two ends. The CDR3 loop spans 15 amino acids. Germline CDR1 reads LNHDA; CDR2 reads SQIVND (reference sequence). DNA for the CDR3: TGTGCCAGTAGTATTACCGTGGACAGCGCCGGTGGCTACACCTTC. Translating it yields CASSITVDSAGGYTF.

The CDR3 loop is CGTSGTETQYF. The CDR3 DNA is TGTGGTACTTCAGGGACGGAGACCCAGTACTTC. V gene TRBV28 combines with J gene TRBJ2-5, with D perhaps given as TRBD1 or TRBD2 (5 bases each). Per the germline V gene, CDR1 is MDHEN and CDR2 is SYDVKM. CDR3 length: 11 residues.

V and J are TRBV28 and TRBJ2-7; D is undetermined. This CDR3 comprises 12 residues. CDR1 MDHEN and CDR2 SYDVKM come from the germline V gene. The V end was cut by 1 base, the J end by 3 bases, with 4 bases between. The CDR3 sequence: CASSLSRYEQYF. The CDR3 DNA reads as TGTGCCAGCAGTTTATCCCGCTACGAGCAGTACTTC.